This T cell receptor (beta chain) comes out of a study of neurological immune-mediated disorders. The study's findings and limits: The multiple sclerosis repertoire cluster had no clinical or MRI feature associated with it. The expanded clones of different subjects shared no CDR3 amino acid sequences (suggesting private repertoires in all groups).

Ten or more counts support this clonotype. Its antigen remains unidentified. V was trimmed by 7 bases and J by 10 bases, leaving 20 bases between them. CDR3 length equals 13 residues. Looked up from germline, CDR1 is MNHEY and CDR2 is SVGEGT. From the 5' RACE reads, TCRdb called clonotypes with MiXCR, one entry per CDR3 protein. This sample carries almost 85,000 distinct CDR3 sequences, roughly 2.6% of them seen once, and the ten largest clones take about 1%. The sequencing input was PBMCs. The rearrangement joins TRBV6-2 or TRBV6-3 to TRBJ2-7; D tentatively fits TRBD1 or TRBD2 (6 bases each). The clonotype originates from a woman in her twenties or thirties with multiple sclerosis. In nucleotides, the CDR3 is TGTGCCAGCACCAAAACGGGGGCCTCTGAACAGTACTTC. Its translation: CASTKTGASEQYF.